A single sample is the source of the 20 T cell receptor beta chains below, sequenced in a study of cytomegalovirus exposure and HLA in healthy donors. It was with 60 Vbeta and 13 Jbeta primers that the PCR ran. Some clones are missing from TCRdb's copy, which holds only in-frame ones; the method was immunoSEQ multiplex PCR. The sample yields 50,000 to 65,000 clones, under 90% seen once. The sequenced material came from PBMCs. Every receptor here comes from a woman between 18 and 30 years old in good health and CMV-seronegative.

This rearrangement joins TRBV9 to TRBJ2-7, with 9 bases identical to TRBD1. The J segment lost 3 bases and the V segment lost 4 bases, leaving 8 bases of the junction unmatched. CDR3 length: 15 amino acids. CDR1 and CDR2 from the germline V gene are SGDLS and YYNGEE. This CDR3 reads CASSLLGQGSYEQYF. DNA for the CDR3: TGTGCCAGCAGCCTACTGGGACAGGGAAGCTACGAGCAGTACTTC.

The rearrangement links TRBV7-2 to TRBJ2-3, with TRBD1 identical over 8 bases. Germline-derived CDR1 and CDR2 are SGHTA and FQGNSA. Trimming took 5 bases from V and 5 from J; bases not matched to a gene: 9. The CDR3 is 15 amino acids. In DNA, the CDR3 is TGTGCCAGCAGCGAACGACAGGGGCGACAAGATACGCAGTATTTT. Amino acids: CASSERQGRQDTQYF.

In its sample, this clone was seen a few times. V and J are TRBV20-1 and TRBJ1-2; no clear D gene. The V gene's germline CDR1 is DFQATT and CDR2 SNEGSKA (reference sequence). The CDR3 has 10 residues. V was clipped by 6 bases and J by 8 bases, with 10 bases between them. The chain's CDR3 is CSAGGRGYTF. The CDR3 DNA follows: TGCAGTGCCGGAGGGAGGGGCTACACCTTC.

The rearrangement uses TRBV27 and TRBJ1-1, with a possible D match to TRBD1 (5 bases). CDR3 length: 13 amino acids. Germline V gene lookup returns CDR1 MNHEY and CDR2 SMNVEV (reference sequence). V was trimmed by 0 bases and J by 3 bases, leaving 5 bases between them. DNA of the CDR3: TGTGCCAGCAGTTTATCAGGGGACACTGAAGCTTTCTTT. Protein sequence: CASSLSGDTEAFF.

V is TRBV7-2 and J is TRBJ2-7, with unresolved D. From germline, CDR1 is SGHTA and CDR2 FQGNSA. The CDR3 runs 16 residues. Trimming removed 3 bases at V and 1 base at J, with 16 bases between. The chain's CDR3 is CASSFPWAVNSYEQYF. As DNA, the CDR3 is TGTGCCAGCAGCTTCCCTTGGGCAGTGAATTCCTACGAGCAGTACTTC.

The chain employs TRBV28 and TRBJ1-3; D is perhaps TRBD1 (6 bases). Germline CDR1 and CDR2: MDHEN and SYDVKM. The CDR3 covers 14 residues. V lost 7 bases and J lost 0, with 10 bases in between. The CDR3 spells CASINRASGNTIYF. The CDR3 nucleotides read TGTGCCAGCATTAACAGGGCCTCTGGAAACACCATATATTTT.

The rearrangement uses TRBV19 and TRBJ2-5, with TRBD2 matching 12 bases. V gave up 4 bases and J gave up 5 bases; unmatched junction bases: 5. This CDR3 is built from 15 residues. CDR1 and CDR2 from the germline V gene are LNHDA and SQIVND (reference sequence). The CDR3 protein is CASSTSGRVRETQYF. The CDR3, as DNA: TGTGCCAGTAGTACTAGCGGGAGGGTCCGGGAGACCCAGTACTTC.

The V call is TRBV6-4, the J call TRBJ2-1; D may be TRBD2 (5 bases). CDR1 is MRHNA, CDR2 SNTAGT, per germline. The CDR3 covers 15 residues. V lost 5 bases and J lost 6, with 17 bases in between. The CDR3 DNA is TGTGCCAGCAGTCAGGAGGTCGGGTCAGGCAATGAGCAGTTCTTC. This sequence encodes CASSQEVGSGNEQFF.

This clone has only a few counts. This chain links TRBV30 with TRBJ2-1; D call uncertain. The CDR3 consists of 12 residues. CDR1 and CDR2 (germline): GTSNPN, SVGIG (reference sequence). For the CDR3, the DNA is TGTGTCGTGAGAAGCTCCTACAATGAGCAGTTCTTC. This encodes CVVRSSYNEQFF.

This chain connects TRBV28 to TRBJ2-2; weak D call: TRBD1 (6 bases). Trimming left V 6 bases short and J 6 bases short, with 17 bases between. CDR3 length equals 15 residues. Germline V lookup: CDR1 MDHEN, CDR2 SYDVKM. The CDR3 is CASSTGSLRAGELFF. In DNA, the CDR3 is TGTGCCAGCAGCACAGGGTCCCTGAGGGCCGGGGAGCTGTTTTTT.

This sequence joins TRBV7-9 and TRBJ2-1; 11 bases line up with TRBD2. The length of the CDR3 is 13 residues. Germline CDR1 is SEHNR and CDR2 is FQNEAQ (reference sequence). With V trimmed by 5 bases and J by 16 bases, 10 bases remained unmatched. In nucleotides, the CDR3 is TGTGCCAGCAGCAGTGTTAGCGGGAGGGCCGTTTTCTTC. This sequence encodes CASSSVSGRAVFF.

This clone was observed a few times. The V and J genes are TRBV30 and TRBJ1-2; unclear D gene. The V end lost 2 bases, the J end lost 8 bases, and 12 bases lay between the germline ends. Germline CDR1 is GTSNPN and CDR2 is SVGIG (reference sequence). The CDR3 totals 12 residues. CDR3 bases: TGTGCCTGGAGTCCCTTTGGAGGAGGCTACACCTTC. Amino acid sequence: CAWSPFGGGYTF.

This clone was counted only a few times. This likely stems from a read error, as it lies one base from a far larger clone. The CDR3 DNA follows: TGTGCCAGCAGTGAACTAGCGGGGAACACCGGGGAGCTGTTTTTT. Its translation is CASSELAGNTGELFF. The chain combines TRBV6-1 with TRBJ2-2; TRBD2 matches at 8 bases. Germline CDR1 and CDR2: MNHNS and SASEGT. Losses at the gene ends were 2 bases for V and 1 base for J; bases not matched to a gene: 0. This CDR3 region has 15 residues.

The J gene is TRBJ2-1, the V gene TRBV30; unclear D gene. V shed 0 bases and J shed 8 bases, with 5 bases lying between them. This CDR3 is built from 11 residues. The germline V gene encodes CDR1 GTSNPN and CDR2 SVGIG (reference sequence). The CDR3 here is CAWSVLHEQFF. In nucleotides, the CDR3 is TGTGCCTGGAGTGTACTCCATGAGCAGTTCTTC.

V gene TRBV19 combines with J gene TRBJ1-5; D call uncertain. Per germline, CDR1 LNHDA and CDR2 SQIVND (reference sequence). This CDR3 spans 16 amino acids. Trimming took off 5 bases at V and 6 bases at J, with 20 bases between the two ends. This CDR3 reads CASSFSDSPAGQPQHF. CDR3 bases: TGTGCCAGTAGTTTCTCGGACTCCCCAGCGGGTCAGCCCCAGCATTTT.

The V gene is TRBV18, the J gene TRBJ2-5; 9 nucleotides match TRBD2. V lost 3 bases, J lost 5 bases, and 10 bases stayed unmatched. The germline V gene encodes CDR1 KGHSH and CDR2 LQKENI. CDR3 length equals 16 residues. This CDR3 reads CASSPTSNSGSETQYF. DNA of the CDR3: TGTGCCAGCTCACCGACTTCAAATAGCGGGAGTGAGACCCAGTACTTC.

The chain combines TRBV10-2 with TRBJ2-1; a possible D gene is TRBD1 (5 bases). Germline loops: CDR1 WSHSY, CDR2 SAAADI. The CDR3 is made up of 13 amino acids. V lost 4 bases and J 7 bases, leaving 11 bases between the germline ends. This CDR3 is CASSVGAANEQFF. CDR3 DNA: TGCGCCAGCAGTGTTGGGGCGGCTAATGAGCAGTTCTTC.

This rearrangement joins TRBV2 to TRBJ2-1, with D tentatively TRBD2 (6 bases). This CDR3 has 13 residues. Germline CDR1 reads SNHLY; CDR2 reads FYNNEI. V was trimmed by 6 bases and J by 6 bases, leaving 12 bases between them. Here the CDR3 DNA reads TGTGCCAGCAGGACCCTCGGGGGCAATGAGCAGTTCTTC. Translated, it gives CASRTLGGNEQFF.

This clone was seen a few times. This chain joins TRBV9 and TRBJ1-1, with D hard to call. Per the germline V gene, CDR1 is SGDLS and CDR2 is YYNGEE. The germline V and J ends were trimmed by 4 bases and 4 bases, with 14 bases remaining between them. The length of the CDR3 is 14 residues. CDR3 amino acids: CASSPNRIGTEAFF. The CDR3 DNA reads TGTGCCAGCAGCCCCAATAGAATCGGCACTGAAGCTTTCTTT.

V is TRBV28 and J is TRBJ2-7; 10 nucleotides line up with TRBD2. The CDR3 sequence is 15 residues long. The V gene's germline CDR1 is MDHEN and CDR2 SYDVKM. Unmatched junction bases numbered 4, after V lost 3 bases and J lost 2 bases. The CDR3 DNA reads as TGTGCCAGCAGTTTCGTTCTAGCGGGAGCCTACGAGCAGTACTTC. Translated, it gives CASSFVLAGAYEQYF. Full variable domain (remainder filled in from reference TRBV28 and TRBJ2-7): DVKVTQSSRYLVKRTGEKVFLECVQDMDHENMFWYRQDPGLGLRLIYFSYDVKMKEKGDIPEGYSVSREKKERFSLILESASTNQTSMYLCASSFVLAGAYEQYFGPGTRLTVT.